This T cell receptor (beta chain) was sequenced for a study of T cells after yellow fever vaccination. Study summary: Those fractions that held only low numbers of cells were prepared using the SMART-Seq v4 Ultra Low Input RNA kit.

Comments on this clonotype: Its antigen is as yet unknown.

The CDR3 runs 15 residues. Between the trimmed V and J ends, which lost 5 bases and 1 base, there was a span of 11 bases. Germline CDR1 and CDR2: LNHDA and SQIVND (reference sequence). MiXCR, run by TCRdb on the 5' RACE reads, gives a single entry per CDR3 protein. This sample has about 400,000 distinct CDR3 sequences, with around 10% found just once. Study outcomes and limitations: Contamination by abundant bulk-population clonotypes could be present in FACS-sorted repertoires. Relatively few clonotypes were ones that appeared in both CD4 and CD8 compartments. Weaker, the secondary response peaked sooner, at day 5 versus 15.

The chain links TRBV19 to TRBJ2-2; D might be TRBD2 (6 bases). Here the sequenced sample was PBMCs, taken on the day of the first yellow fever vaccination. The sequence was collected from a man in his late teens or twenties who received the YFV17D yellow fever vaccine. Here the CDR3 DNA reads TGTGCCAGTAGTCCGGGGGATATGAACACCGGGGAGCTGTTTTTT. This sequence encodes CASSPGDMNTGELFF.